A single sample is the source of the 3 T cell receptor beta chains below, sequenced in a study of type 1 regulatory T cells. Antigens for these TCRs are unknown. TCRdb processed the reads anew with MiXCR; each CDR3 protein has one entry. The sample includes roughly 67,000 distinct CDR3 sequences, roughly 60% of them seen just once. The sequencing input was cultured T cells, either the whole culture or a sorted T cell fraction (not recorded which). As to subset: Tr1-enriched cell product generated in vitro against host alloantigens. The receptor source for this set is a human donor in good health.

The chain recombines TRBV25-1 with TRBJ2-3, with TRBD2 identical over 11 bases. This CDR3 comprises 15 residues. J lost 3 bases, V lost 4 bases, and 3 bases had no gene match. The V gene's germline CDR1 is MGHDK and CDR2 SYGVNS. The CDR3 DNA reads as TGTGCCAGCAGTGTAGCGGGAGGGCCAACAGATACGCAGTATTTT. Its translation is CASSVAGGPTDTQYF. Based on the CDR3 plus reference TRBV25-1 and TRBJ2-3, the full variable domain is EADIYQTPRYLVIGTGKKITLECSQTMGHDKMYWYQQDPGMELHLIHYSYGVNSTEKGDLSSESTVSRIRTEHFPLTLESARPSHTSQYLCASSVAGGPTDTQYFGPGTRLTVL.

This chain joins TRBV6-2 or TRBV6-3 and TRBJ2-3, with a possible D match to TRBD2 (5 bases). V was shortened by 0 bases and J by 7 bases, with 11 bases between the two germline ends. There are 14 residues in the CDR3. Per germline, CDR1 MNHEY and CDR2 SVGEGT. DNA of the CDR3: TGTGCCAGCAGTTACTCTGGCCCGGGAAATACGCAGTATTTT. Translated, it gives CASSYSGPGNTQYF.

The sample holds a few counts of this clonotype. CDR3 amino acids: CSARDPQGAGPYEQYF. CDR3 DNA sequence: TGCAGTGCTAGAGATCCACAGGGGGCTGGCCCCTACGAGCAGTACTTC. The chain has TRBV20-1 and TRBJ2-7, with TRBD1 identical over 9 bases. This CDR3 contains 16 residues. Trimming took 0 bases from V and 2 from J; bases not matched to a gene: 8. Germline V gene sequence: CDR1 DFQATT, CDR2 SNEGSKA (reference sequence).